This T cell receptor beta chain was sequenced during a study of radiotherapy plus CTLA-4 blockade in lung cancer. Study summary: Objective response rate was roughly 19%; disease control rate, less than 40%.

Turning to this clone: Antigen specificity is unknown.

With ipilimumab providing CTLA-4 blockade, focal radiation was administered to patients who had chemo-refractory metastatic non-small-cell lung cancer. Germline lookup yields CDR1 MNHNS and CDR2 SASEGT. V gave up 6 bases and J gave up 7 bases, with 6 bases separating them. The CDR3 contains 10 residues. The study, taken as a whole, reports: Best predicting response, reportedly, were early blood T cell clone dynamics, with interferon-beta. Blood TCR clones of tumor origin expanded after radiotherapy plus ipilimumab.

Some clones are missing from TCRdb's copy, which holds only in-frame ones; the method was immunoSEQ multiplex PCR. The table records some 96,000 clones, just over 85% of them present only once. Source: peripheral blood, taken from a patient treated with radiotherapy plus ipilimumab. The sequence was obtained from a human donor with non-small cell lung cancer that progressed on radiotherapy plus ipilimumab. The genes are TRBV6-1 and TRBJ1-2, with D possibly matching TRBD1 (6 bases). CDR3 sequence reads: CASSRGGYTF. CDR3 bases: TGTGCCAGCAGCAGGGGTGGCTACACCTTC.